These 22 T cell receptor beta chains originate from one sample sequenced in a study of chemoradiotherapy in HPV16-positive cancers. Clones were read by immunoSEQ multiplex PCR, and TCRdb kept only the in-frame ones, dropping some. This table holds about 19,000 clones, 75% to 90% found once. The input for sequencing was blood, taken from a patient who underwent chemoradiotherapy. The origin of the receptors is a human donor with HPV-associated anogenital cancer.

This clone was counted once. The rearrangement links TRBV7-9 to TRBJ1-5; weak D call: TRBD1 (6 bases). This CDR3 region has 15 residues. V shed 2 bases and J shed 1 base, with 9 bases lying between them. Germline V gives CDR1 SEHNR, CDR2 FQNEAQ (reference sequence). DNA for the CDR3: TGTGCCAGCAGCTTATCCGGGGGCAGCAATCAGCCCCAGCATTTT. Translation gives CASSLSGGSNQPQHF.

This clone came up once. V is TRBV20-1 and J is TRBJ2-7; 8 positions agree with TRBD1. The ends lost 8 bases at V and 3 bases at J; junction bases unmatched: 3. CDR3 size: 11 residues. Germline CDR1 is DFQATT and CDR2 is SNEGSKA (reference sequence). The CDR3 loop is CSTGQGYEQYF. Written as DNA, the CDR3 is TGCAGTACAGGACAGGGCTACGAGCAGTACTTC.

The V call is TRBV9, the J call TRBJ2-2, with 14 positions matching TRBD2. The CDR3 totals 16 residues. The germline CDR1 and CDR2 sequences are SGDLS and YYNGEE. With V trimmed by 4 bases and J by 6 bases, 5 bases remained unmatched. The CDR3 nucleotides read TGTGCCAGCAGCTCACGGACTAGCGGGGGGTCCGGGGAGCTGTTTTTT. Encoded protein: CASSSRTSGGSGELFF.

The CDR3 coding sequence is TGTGCCAGCAGCCGGACAAGGAACACCGGGGAGCTGTTTTTT. This sequence encodes CASSRTRNTGELFF. This chain connects TRBV7-9 to TRBJ2-2; possibly TRBD1 for D (5 bases). The CDR3 consists of 14 residues. From germline, CDR1 is SEHNR and CDR2 FQNEAQ (reference sequence). V lost 5 bases and J 1 base, leaving 8 bases between the germline ends.

In this sample, this clone turned up a few times. The rearrangement joins TRBV6-5 to TRBJ1-6; weak D call: TRBD1 (5 bases). V dropped 2 bases and J dropped 11 bases, with 16 bases sitting between them. CDR1 and CDR2 (germline): MNHEY, SVGAGI. There are 15 residues in the CDR3. CDR3 sequence (DNA): TGTGCCAGCAGTTACCGTGGACCCAGGGATCCACCCCTCCACTTT. Translation gives CASSYRGPRDPPLHF.

The chain combines TRBV15 with TRBJ2-5, with D possibly being TRBD1 (6 bases). Germline V CDR1 and CDR2: LNHNV, YYDKDF (reference sequence). Trimming shortened V by 3 bases and J by 5 bases, and 10 bases separated the two germline ends. The CDR3 is made up of 13 amino acids. The CDR3 sequence is CATSSQQGETQYF. Here the CDR3 DNA reads TGTGCCACCAGCAGTCAACAGGGCGAGACCCAGTACTTC.

This clone was seen more than once but under ten times. At one end the junction does not follow the germline gene, possibly because of a read error. The rearrangement links TRBV7-7 to TRBJ1-5; no clear D gene. Germline lookup yields CDR1 SSHAT and CDR2 FNYEAQ (reference sequence). The CDR3 is 13 residues long. The CDR3: CASSLGINQPQHF. In nucleotides, the CDR3 is TGTGCTAGCAGCTTAGGGATAAATCAGCCCCAGCATTTT.

The chain carries TRBV4-2 and TRBJ2-1; no reliable D call. The CDR3 has 15 residues. V was shortened by 0 bases and J by 3 bases, with 9 bases between the two germline ends. Germline values: CDR1 LGHNA, CDR2 YNFKEQ. The CDR3 sequence: CASSQEYGDYNEQFF. The DNA of the CDR3 is TGTGCCAGCAGCCAAGAATATGGGGACTACAATGAGCAGTTCTTC.

The rearrangement joins TRBV19 to TRBJ1-2, with D perhaps matching TRBD1 (5 bases). Germline values: CDR1 LNHDA, CDR2 SQIVND (reference sequence). Between the trimmed V and J ends, which lost 6 bases and 5 bases, there was a span of 16 bases. The CDR3 contains 14 residues. This chain's CDR3 is CASRPADSRYGYTF. CDR3 in DNA: TGTGCCAGTAGACCGGCAGACAGTAGGTATGGCTACACCTTC.

The chain's CDR3 is CASSDPTTGQGQYYGYTF. DNA for the CDR3: TGTGCCAGCAGTGACCCCACCACCGGACAGGGACAGTACTATGGCTACACCTTC. The J gene is TRBJ1-2, the V gene TRBV6-4, with 8 bases lining up with TRBD1. Unmatched junction bases numbered 14, after V lost 2 bases and J lost 3 bases. There are 18 residues in the CDR3. Germline CDR1 MRHNA, CDR2 SNTAGT.

The rearrangement joins TRBV18 to TRBJ1-2; D remains unclear. The V end was cut by 0 bases, the J end by 7 bases, with 12 bases between. Germline loops: CDR1 KGHSH, CDR2 LQKENI. This CDR3 contains 14 residues. The CDR3 DNA sequence: TGTGCCAGCTCACCACCGGCTGGGTTCGCTGGCTACACCTTC. Translated: CASSPPAGFAGYTF.

The V and J genes are TRBV6-1 and TRBJ1-6; 10 bases map to TRBD1. The V gene's germline CDR1 is MNHNS and CDR2 SASEGT. This CDR3 has 16 residues. V shed 2 bases and J 7 bases; nucleotides not matched to a gene: 5. The CDR3 spells CASSEYGTGENSPLHF. In DNA, the CDR3 is TGTGCCAGCAGTGAATACGGGACAGGGGAGAATTCACCCCTCCACTTT.

This clone was seen a single time. The chain couples TRBV6-6 to TRBJ1-2, with 7 bases that match TRBD1. CDR1 is MNHNY, CDR2 SVGAGI, per germline (reference sequence). Germline trimming cut 7 bases from V and 3 bases from J; bases unmatched to any gene: 5. This CDR3 is built from 13 residues. The CDR3 nucleotides read TGTGCCAGCACGGAGGGGGCCCACTATGGCTACACCTTC. Translation gives CASTEGAHYGYTF.

The V call is TRBV4-2, the J call TRBJ1-1; TRBD1 is a possible D gene (6 bases). Trimming took 2 bases from V and 4 from J, leaving 14 bases between them. The CDR3 is 15 residues long. CDR1 LGHNA and CDR2 YNFKEQ come from the germline V gene. CDR3 residues: CASSQRGAQVTEAFF. The CDR3 nucleotides read TGTGCCAGCAGCCAAAGGGGGGCGCAGGTCACTGAAGCTTTCTTT.

V is TRBV11-2 and J is TRBJ1-2, with a tentative D call TRBD1 (6 bases). This CDR3 comprises 18 residues. Germline V gene sequence: CDR1 SGHAT, CDR2 FQNNGV. Trimming stripped 4 bases from V and 1 base from J, with 22 bases between. This CDR3 is CASSSLAAGRGGNYGYTF. As DNA, the CDR3 is TGTGCCAGCAGCTCCTTAGCCGCAGGGCGAGGGGGTAACTATGGCTACACCTTC.

The genes are TRBV19 and TRBJ1-6; a possible D gene is TRBD1 (6 bases). Trimming took off 8 bases at V and 0 bases at J, with 11 bases between the two ends. This CDR3 has 15 amino acids. CDR1 and CDR2 from the germline V gene are LNHDA and SQIVND (reference sequence). CDR3 nucleotides: TGTGCCAGTGCCAACAGGGACTCCTATAATTCACCCCTCCACTTT. Translated: CASANRDSYNSPLHF. Complete variable domain (other parts from reference TRBV19 and TRBJ1-6): DGGITQSPKYLFRKEGQNVTLSCEQNLNHDAMYWYRQDPGQGLRLIYYSQIVNDFQKGDIAEGYSVSREKKESFPLTVTSAQKNPTAFYLCASANRDSYNSPLHFGNGTRLTVT.

This clone was recorded a few times. The rearrangement links TRBV10-2 to TRBJ1-1, with a weak D call TRBD1 (5 bases). The CDR3 is 14 amino acids. The germline V gene encodes CDR1 WSHSY and CDR2 SAAADI. Trimming pared 7 bases from V and 0 bases from J, leaving 12 bases between. CDR3 protein: CASTQTAMNTEAFF. CDR3 DNA: TGCGCCAGCACCCAGACAGCTATGAACACTGAAGCTTTCTTT.

The chain has TRBV5-6 and TRBJ1-3, with D hard to call. Germline V CDR1 and CDR2: SGHDT, YYEEEE. This CDR3 has 15 amino acids. The ends were cut back, 1 base at V and 0 bases at J, with 8 bases in the middle. CDR3 region: CASSLLITSGNTIYF. Here the CDR3 DNA reads TGTGCCAGCAGCTTGCTGATTACCTCTGGAAACACCATATATTTT.

On this clone: One end of the junction does not line up with germline, which may come from a read error. The chain carries TRBV7-7 and TRBJ2-5; 7 positions agree with TRBD1. Germline V lookup: CDR1 SSHAT, CDR2 FNYEAQ (reference sequence). This CDR3 is 15 amino acids long. Written as DNA, the CDR3 is TGTGCTAGCAGCCTAACAGGGGAGAGCGGCGAGACCCAGTACTTC. Protein product: CASSLTGESGETQYF.

The chain links TRBV19 to TRBJ2-5, with 7 bases aligning to TRBD1. Losses at the gene ends were 3 bases for V and 1 base for J; bases not matched to a gene: 2. CDR3 length equals 14 residues. CDR1 and CDR2 from the germline V gene are LNHDA and SQIVND (reference sequence). CDR3 protein: CASSMGQIQETQYF. For the CDR3, the DNA is TGTGCCAGTAGTATGGGACAGATCCAAGAGACCCAGTACTTC.

The table lists this clone with a few counts. This chain joins TRBV19 and TRBJ2-7; no clear D gene. The V end lost 3 bases, the J end lost 4 bases, and 7 bases lay between the germline ends. Looked up from germline, CDR1 is LNHDA and CDR2 is SQIVND (reference sequence). This CDR3 has 12 residues. The CDR3 nucleotides are TGTGCCAGTAGTATGGTCGGATACGAGCAGTACTTC. This gives the protein CASSMVGYEQYF.

Regarding this clone: The junction shows a germline mismatch at one end, possibly a read error. This chain joins TRBV7-7 and TRBJ2-5; D not resolved. This CDR3 is built from 13 residues. Germline-derived CDR1 and CDR2 are SSHAT and FNYEAQ (reference sequence). The CDR3 bases are TGTGCTAGCAGCTTAGAATTGCAAGAGACCCAGTACTTC. Amino acid sequence: CASSLELQETQYF.